This TCR beta chain was captured in a study of Ad26.COV2.S vaccination and SARS-CoV-2 variants. Repertoires were generated with immunoSEQ multiplex PCR, while TCRdb's copy carries only in-frame clones and drops some. The repertoire consists of roughly 300,000 clones, with roughly 90% occurring once and the leading ten covering 5.5% to 7%. Indicated treatment: approximately 18 received Ad26.COV2.S at low or high dose, single or two shots; about five received placebo; per-sample allocation not given. Collection of the samples took place on day 63 after the first injection of vaccine or placebo. The CDR3 length is 14 residues. Per germline, CDR1 GTSNPN and CDR2 SVGIG (reference sequence). V was cut by 0 bases and J by 2 bases, with 8 bases left in between.

Source: peripheral blood, taken in a trial of Ad26.COV2.S vaccine versus placebo. The chain has TRBV30 and TRBJ1-3; the D gene is possibly TRBD1 (6 bases). This TCR was sampled from a person aged 18-60 years who received the Ad26.COV2.S COVID-19 vaccine or a placebo. The CDR3 nucleotides are TGTGCCTGGAGTGTCGGGGGCCCTGGAAACACCATATATTTT. Amino acids: CAWSVGGPGNTIYF.